This T cell receptor (beta chain) appears in the sequencing data of a study of blood T cell repertoires in COVID-19 (TCRdb year 2020). Describing the broader study: Samples covering the acute and convalescent phases of COVID-19 were provided by collaborators in the United States, Italy and Spain. The material from the prospective study consisted of cDNA or gDNA derived from T cells, B-cell-depleted T cells, or PBMCs. Deeply sampled blood TCRbeta repertoires from subjects exposed to, actively infected with, or recovered from COVID-19 were included in the dataset. The repertoires were released in a freely available public database meant as a resource for research on the immune response to SARS-CoV-2. The samples were drawn from two sources: the first 160 participants of the ongoing ImmuneRACE study, and over 950 subjects contributed by 6 global collaborators. Sample metadata almost always included a de-identified subject ID, COVID-19 status, age in years and sex. Where available, HLA class I and class II types were taken from metadata supplied by the sample provider and were not determined by assay-based typing.

A word on this clone: Its antigen specificity is not known. Base qualities are not at hand, and no much larger clone is one base apart.

Looking up the germline V gene yields CDR1 SQVTM and CDR2 ANQGSEA. V is reduced by 4 bases and J by 2 bases, leaving a spacing of 9 bases between them. Spanning cysteine to phenylalanine, the CDR3 consists of 12 amino acids. The kept DNA is CDR3 alone, 36 bases in frame from the first base. TCRbeta CDR3 regions were amplified from genomic DNA by means of the immunoSEQ Assay, a bias-controlled multiplex PCR. On the study's bioinformatics: Nucleated cell counts per sample were estimated from amplification of reference gene primers within the assay. To quantify the absolute abundance of each unique TCRbeta CDR3 rearrangement, sequence reads were collapsed and filtered. For each sample, productive Simpson clonality was calculated as the square root of Simpson's diversity index across productive rearrangements. What TCRdb holds here is the immuneACCESS table cut down to in-frame rearrangements. Part of the clones is not present; checked against another copy, under half of the missing clones reflect an unresolved V gene, and the others are unexplained. That table furnishes V, J and clone size, whereas the DNA furnished D and trimming. The sample contains approximately 280,000 clones, about 93% of them found a single time. The ten largest clones take up about 7% of the sample.

Points the paper makes about the study in general: The quantity of clinical and demographic metadata differed by source and by participant and was supplied without curation.

One collaborating source in Seattle enrolled patients during active infection and followed them longitudinally through the course of disease. Whole blood was collected in K2EDTA tubes by collaborating institutions according to the institutions' own protocols. For TCRbeta analysis, collaborator samples were shipped as frozen whole blood, as isolated PBMCs, or as DNA extracted from either sample type. This receptor was identified in a woman aged 25 to 39 with COVID-19, enrolled during active disease. Input material: peripheral blood. Here the chain combines TRBV29-1 and TRBJ2-7; D gene: possibly TRBD1, on 6 matching bases. CDR3 protein: CSVGQEPYEQYF. In nucleotide form, the sequence is TGCAGCGTTGGACAGGAGCCCTACGAGCAGTACTTC.